This T cell receptor beta chain comes out of a study of blood T cell repertoires in COVID-19. The wider study: The cDNA or gDNA used as material had been derived from T cells, B-cell-depleted T cells, or PBMCs.

Trimming shortened V by 6 bases and J by 6 bases, and 17 bases separated the two germline ends. The V gene's germline CDR1 is MNHEY and CDR2 SVGAGI. This CDR3 contains 14 residues. The method was immunoSEQ multiplex PCR; TCRdb's version includes in-frame clones alone and lacks a portion of them. The sample has 150,000 to 190,000 clones; 76% are singletons. Specimen: peripheral blood. V and J are TRBV6-5 and TRBJ1-2, with D possibly TRBD1 on 5 matching bases. The receptor comes from a woman of 80 years or more with acute or convalescent COVID-19. The CDR3 coding sequence is TGTGCCAGCAGGCGGGGCGACACGGGGCATGGCTACACCTTC. Its protein is CASRRGDTGHGYTF.